This T cell receptor (beta chain) was observed in a study of control samples from healthy donors and cancer patients. The protocol was immunoSEQ multiplex PCR, while the TCRdb copy is restricted to in-frame clones and leaves out a portion. The sample has roughly 150,000 clones, approximately 91% seen once; the top ten hold less than 5%. V lost 0 bases to trimming and J lost 3 bases, with 9 bases between them. Germline V CDR1 and CDR2: LGHNA, YSLEER. CDR3 length equals 14 residues. The receptor comes from a man under 40 in good health. The chain uses TRBV4-3 and TRBJ2-7, with D possibly TRBD2 on 6 matching bases. The material sequenced was blood. CDR3 sequence (DNA): TGCGCCAGCAGCCAAGATCCGGGGGACTACGAGCAGTACTTC. This codes for CASSQDPGDYEQYF.